Listed here is a single T cell receptor (beta chain). Its antigen remains undetermined. The sample holds no much larger clone one base away, and base qualities are not on file. Based on the germline V gene (reference sequence), the CDR1 and CDR2 sequences are MNHNY and SVGAGI. The CDR3 numbers 14 residues from cysteine through phenylalanine. The retained sequence is limited to the CDR3, 42 bases, with the frame set at the first base. The germline V end is reduced by 5 bases and the J end by 2 bases; junction bases left unmatched: 5. This sample is drawn from a study of blood T cell repertoires in COVID-19 (dated by TCRdb to about 2020). At the level of the whole study: Samples from collaborators originated in the United States, Italy and Spain and spanned both the acute and convalescent phases of COVID-19. A de-identified subject ID, COVID-19 status, age in years and sex were almost always included in the sample metadata. The material from the prospective study consisted of cDNA or gDNA derived from T cells, B-cell-depleted T cells, or PBMCs. The repertoires were released in a freely available public database intended as a resource for research on the immune response to SARS-CoV-2. Where HLA class I and class II types were available, the types were taken from metadata supplied by the sample provider, not from assay-based typing. Samples came from the ongoing ImmuneRACE study (first 160 participants) plus 1,254 subjects from 6 global collaborators. The dataset comprised deeply sampled blood TCRbeta repertoires from subjects exposed to, actively infected with, or recovered from COVID-19.

What the authors observed across the whole study: The quantity of clinical and demographic metadata differed by source and by participant and was supplied without curation.

The collaborating institutions used their own protocols to collect whole blood in K2EDTA tubes. For TCRbeta analysis, collaborators shipped samples as frozen whole blood, isolated PBMCs, or DNA extracted from either of those sample types. TCRbeta CDR3 regions were amplified from genomic DNA by means of the immunoSEQ Assay, a bias-controlled multiplex PCR. The source study handled its data this way. Nucleated cell counts per sample were estimated from amplification of reference gene primers within the assay. To quantify the absolute abundance of each unique TCRbeta CDR3 rearrangement, sequence reads were collapsed and filtered. Productive Simpson clonality was computed per sample as the square root of Simpson's diversity index over productive rearrangements. TCRdb re-hosts the immuneACCESS table, in-frame sequences only. Its copies lack some clones; in the studies checked, an unresolved V gene accounts for under half of them, and the cause for the rest is not known. Clone size and V and J calls were adopted from that table, with D and trimming inferred from the DNA. The sample includes 90,000 to 150,000 clones, with roughly three quarters observed a single time. The top ten constitute 4% of the sample.

This sequence uses TRBV6-6 and TRBJ1-2; 7 middle bases align to TRBD1. The sequence derives from a woman of 80 years or more with acute or convalescent COVID-19. Sequencing was done on a sample of peripheral blood. The CDR3 corresponds to CASSVRDRNYGYTF. The DNA sequence is as follows: TGTGCCAGCAGTGTCCGGGACAGAAACTATGGCTACACCTTC.